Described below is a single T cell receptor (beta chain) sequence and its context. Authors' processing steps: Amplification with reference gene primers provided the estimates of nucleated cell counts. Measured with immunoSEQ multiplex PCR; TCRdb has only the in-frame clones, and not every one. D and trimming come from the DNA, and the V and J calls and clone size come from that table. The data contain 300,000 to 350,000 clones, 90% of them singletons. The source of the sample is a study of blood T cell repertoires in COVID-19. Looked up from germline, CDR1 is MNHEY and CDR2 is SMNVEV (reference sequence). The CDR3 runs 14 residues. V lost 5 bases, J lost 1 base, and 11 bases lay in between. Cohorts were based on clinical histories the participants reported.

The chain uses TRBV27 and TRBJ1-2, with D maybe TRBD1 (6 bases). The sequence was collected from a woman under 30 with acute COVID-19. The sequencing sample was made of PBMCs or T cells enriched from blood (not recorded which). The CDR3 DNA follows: TGTGCCAGCAGTCCGTGGACAGATAACTATGGCTACACCTTC. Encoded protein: CASSPWTDNYGYTF.